Following are 14 T cell receptor beta chains from one sample sequenced in a study of a mutant IDH1 vaccine in newly diagnosed glioma. Method: immunoSEQ multiplex PCR; TCRdb's copy keeps in-frame clones and lacks some. The sample has around 100,000 clones, roughly 90% seen once. Time point specified: week 11, during vaccination. Each vaccine dose was 300 ug of mutant IDH1 20-mer peptide, with topical imiquimod. No antigen has been identified for these receptors. The sequencing used PBMCs, collected from a glioma patient whose treatment included an IDH1 peptide vaccine. The receptors were gathered from a woman between 45 and 60 years old with glioma.

The chain couples TRBV7-2 to TRBJ2-1; TRBD2 matches 9 bases. Germline V gene data show CDR1 as SGHTA and CDR2 as FQGNSA. The CDR3 consists of 15 residues. The trim removed 3 bases at V and 6 bases at J, leaving 6 bases unmatched. Written as DNA, the CDR3 is TGTGCCAGCAGCTTGTCTAGCGGGGAACTCAATGAGCAGTTCTTC. Translated: CASSLSSGELNEQFF.

This chain connects TRBV2 to TRBJ2-7, with 7 positions matching TRBD1. This CDR3 spans 13 amino acids. In germline, CDR1 is SNHLY, CDR2 FYNNEI. V lost 6 bases and J lost 1; bases outside the gene matches: 3. The CDR3 DNA is TGTGCCAGCAGGGAGACAGGGTCCTACGAGCAGTACTTC. It specifies CASRETGSYEQYF.

The J gene is TRBJ2-7, the V gene TRBV27, with D uncertain. V was shortened by 5 bases and J by 0 bases, with 5 bases between the two germline ends. The CDR3 length is 12 residues. CDR1 MNHEY and CDR2 SMNVEV come from the germline V gene (reference sequence). The CDR3 DNA is TGTGCCAGCAGTACCGGCTCCTACGAGCAGTACTTC. Its protein product is CASSTGSYEQYF.

This chain joins TRBV2 and TRBJ1-5, with 10 bases lining up with TRBD1. The CDR3 is 15 amino acids. The germline gives CDR1 SNHLY, CDR2 FYNNEI. V gave up 5 bases and J gave up 6 bases; unmatched junction bases: 7. The CDR3 reads CASSPGQGGRQPQHF. The CDR3 DNA reads TGTGCCAGCAGTCCCGGACAGGGGGGTCGTCAGCCCCAGCATTTT.

The chain carries TRBV5-4 and TRBJ1-2; D not certain. CDR1 is SGHNT and CDR2 is YYREEE in the germline V gene (reference sequence). The CDR3 covers 15 residues. With 1 base removed from V and 2 bases from J, the gap between germline ends came to 12 bases. CDR3 sequence (DNA): TGTGCCAGCAGCTTGAAAAGGGAGGTGAACTATGGCTACACCTTC. Its protein is CASSLKREVNYGYTF.

V and J are TRBV9 and TRBJ2-1; 7 nucleotides match TRBD1. The CDR3 is 13 amino acids. Germline loops: CDR1 SGDLS, CDR2 YYNGEE. The V gene end was trimmed by 7 bases and the J gene end by 6 bases; junction bases not matched to a gene: 7. In DNA form, the CDR3 reads TGTGCCAGCGGGACAGTTAATCGCAATGAGCAGTTCTTC. Its protein is CASGTVNRNEQFF.

The rearrangement joins TRBV6-1 to TRBJ2-6; D gene uncertain. Trimming stripped 4 bases from V and 3 bases from J, with 22 bases between. CDR1 MNHNS and CDR2 SASEGT come from the germline V gene. The CDR3 covers 19 residues. CDR3 residues: CASSVYSVPSTFGANVLTF. CDR3 nucleotide sequence: TGTGCCAGCAGTGTTTACAGCGTCCCCTCAACATTTGGGGCCAACGTCCTGACTTTC.

This chain links TRBV28 with TRBJ1-2; no clear D gene. Germline V gene sequence: CDR1 MDHEN, CDR2 SYDVKM. V was clipped by 5 bases and J by 4 bases, with 11 bases between them. The CDR3 has 13 amino acids. The chain's CDR3 is CASSSPRGYGYTF. CDR3 sequence (DNA): TGTGCCAGCAGTAGCCCTAGAGGCTATGGCTACACCTTC.

The V call is TRBV11-2, the J call TRBJ2-1; 7 bases agree with TRBD2. Germline CDR1 SGHAT, CDR2 FQNNGV. The CDR3 spans 11 residues. V shed 5 bases, J shed 16 bases, and the junction held 8 bases outside the gene matches. In DNA form, the CDR3 reads TGTGCCAGCAGCCTGGGGGGGAGCCTATTCTTC. This encodes CASSLGGSLFF.

The chain joins TRBV7-9 to TRBJ2-1, with D uncertain. Germline lookup yields CDR1 SEHNR and CDR2 FQNEAQ (reference sequence). The CDR3 length is 15 residues. V lost 5 bases to trimming and J lost 7 bases, with 18 bases between them. The CDR3 region has the DNA TGTGCCAGCAGCCCGAAACGGAGATTGGGGAATGAGCAGTTCTTC. The encoded protein is CASSPKRRLGNEQFF. Using reference TRBV7-9 and TRBJ2-1 for the parts outside the CDR3, the full variable domain is DTGVSQNPRHKITKRGQNVTFRCDPISEHNRLYWYRQTLGQGPEFLTYFQNEAQLEKSRLLSDRFSAERPKGSFSTLEIQRTEQGDSAMYLCASSPKRRLGNEQFFGPGTRLTVL.

The chain recombines TRBV13 with TRBJ2-7, with 9 bases that match TRBD2. The length of the CDR3 is 16 residues. J was trimmed by 0 bases and V by 5 bases; bases with no gene match: 8. The germline gives CDR1 PRHDT, CDR2 FYEKMQ (reference sequence). The CDR3 coding sequence is TGTGCCAGCAGCCTTCTACTAGCGGGTAGCTCCTACGAGCAGTACTTC. Its protein is CASSLLLAGSSYEQYF. The full variable domain, in which reference TRBV13 and TRBJ2-7 provide the parts outside the CDR3, is AAGVIQSPRHLIKEKRETATLKCYPIPRHDTVYWYQQGPGQDPQFLISFYEKMQSDKGSIPDRFSAQQFSDYHSELNMSSLELGDSALYFCASSLLLAGSSYEQYFGPGTRLTVT.

J is TRBJ2-5 and V is TRBV7-9; D gene uncertain. Gene TRBJ2-7 matches the end of the DNA better, so the J call may be wrong. CDR1 SEHNR and CDR2 FQNEAQ come from the germline V gene (reference sequence). The CDR3 is made up of 13 amino acids. CDR3 region: CASSLAARYEQYF. In DNA form, the CDR3 reads TGTGCCAGCAGCTTAGCGGCACGATACGAGCAGTACTTC.

The chain links TRBV27 to TRBJ1-5, with no clear D. The CDR3 contains 15 residues. Trimming removed 6 bases from V and 1 base from J, with 13 bases in between. The germline CDR1 and CDR2 sequences are MNHEY and SMNVEV (reference sequence). CDR3 sequence: CASSPRKRSNQPQHF. The CDR3 nucleotides read TGTGCCAGCAGCCCTAGGAAGCGCAGCAATCAGCCCCAGCATTTT.

The chain employs TRBV6-1 and TRBJ2-7; D possibly corresponds to TRBD2 (6 bases). This CDR3 is built from 13 residues. The germline V and J ends were trimmed by 4 bases and 12 bases, with 19 bases remaining between them. The germline V gene has CDR1 MNHNS and CDR2 SASEGT. The CDR3 nucleotides read TGTGCCAGCAGTGGTGCCGGGACGGCGGGACGGTACTTC. Translation gives CASSGAGTAGRYF.